Following are 28 T cell receptor beta chains from one sample sequenced in a study of T cell repertoires in cytomegalovirus infection. TCRdb re-analysed the reads in MiXCR, keeping a single row per CDR3 protein. The data hold 600,000 to 800,000 distinct CDR3 sequences, with 20% to 30% observed a single time. Sequenced material: CD8+ T cells from PBMCs. The receptors derive from a human donor in good health (CMV status not recorded). Some clones in this sample may be carry-over from other donors' samples.

The V and J genes are TRBV2 and TRBJ2-1; 9 bases are shared with TRBD1. The length of the CDR3 is 15 residues. The germline CDR1 and CDR2 sequences are SNHLY and FYNNEI. Losses at the gene ends were 5 bases for V and 6 bases for J; bases not matched to a gene: 8. The CDR3 nucleotides read TGTGCCAGCAGTTCAGCCGGGACAGGGATCAATGAGCAGTTCTTC. This sequence encodes CASSSAGTGINEQFF.

This clonotype was observed a few times. The gene calls are TRBV7-9 and TRBJ1-1; a possible D gene is TRBD1 (5 bases). This CDR3 spans 15 amino acids. From germline, CDR1 is SEHNR and CDR2 FQNEAQ (reference sequence). Between the trimmed V and J ends, which lost 1 base and 1 base, there was a span of 10 bases. CDR3 sequence: CASSLERGGNTEAFF. The CDR3 DNA reads TGTGCCAGCAGCTTAGAAAGGGGTGGGAACACTGAAGCTTTCTTT.

This clonotype has a handful of counts. The rearrangement joins TRBV4-3 to TRBJ2-2, with TRBD1 as a possible D gene (5 bases). This CDR3 comprises 16 residues. Trimming stripped 0 bases from V and 2 bases from J, with 10 bases between. CDR1 is LGHNA and CDR2 is YSLEER in the germline V gene. The CDR3 here is CASSQDPGINTGELFF. CDR3 nucleotides: TGCGCCAGCAGCCAAGATCCAGGGATAAACACCGGGGAGCTGTTTTTT.

This clonotype was seen repeatedly, ten times or more. The rearrangement joins TRBV2 to TRBJ2-1; D may correspond to TRBD1 or TRBD2 (5 bases each). The CDR3 consists of 14 residues. From germline, CDR1 is SNHLY and CDR2 FYNNEI. With 7 bases removed from V and 0 bases from J, the gap between germline ends came to 10 bases. CDR3 nucleotide sequence: TGTGCCAGCACCGGGACCAGCTCCTACAATGAGCAGTTCTTC. This encodes CASTGTSSYNEQFF.

The chain carries TRBV20-1 and TRBJ2-1; no clear D gene. Germline CDR1 DFQATT, CDR2 SNEGSKA (reference sequence). The length of the CDR3 is 10 residues. The ends were cut back, 5 bases at V and 6 bases at J, with 5 bases in the middle. CDR3 in amino acids: CSAGANEQFF. The CDR3, as DNA: TGCAGTGCTGGTGCCAATGAGCAGTTCTTC.

The chain joins TRBV4-1 to TRBJ1-1; TRBD1 agrees at 7 bases. The CDR3 length is 16 residues. The germline V gene encodes CDR1 MGHRA and CDR2 YSYEKL. V was clipped by 2 bases and J by 3 bases; unmatched bases: 9. CDR3 nucleotide sequence: TGCGCCAGCAGCCAAATCTTAGGGGGCCCGGACACTGAAGCTTTCTTT. It translates to CASSQILGGPDTEAFF.

This clonotype was found once. The rearrangement joins TRBV27 to TRBJ1-2, with D possibly matching TRBD1 (5 bases). Trimming took 4 bases from V and 2 from J, leaving 17 bases between them. Germline CDR1 is MNHEY and CDR2 is SMNVEV (reference sequence). CDR3 size: 16 residues. This CDR3 reads CASSSAPGGTNYGYTF. The CDR3, as DNA: TGTGCCAGCAGTTCCGCCCCGGGCGGGACGAACTATGGCTACACCTTC.

This clonotype was observed many times. The chain is built from TRBV7-2 and TRBJ1-1, with D perhaps matching TRBD1 (6 bases). Germline V gives CDR1 SGHTA, CDR2 FQGNSA. V was cut by 5 bases and J by 4 bases, with 23 bases left in between. This CDR3 is 17 amino acids long. The CDR3 nucleotides are TGTGCCAGCAGCCCTCGGGGGGGACAAATTTCAAGCACTGAAGCTTTCTTT. Protein: CASSPRGGQISSTEAFF.

The rearrangement joins TRBV20-1 to TRBJ2-7; D is unresolved. Germline CDR1 DFQATT, CDR2 SNEGSKA (reference sequence). There are 14 residues in the CDR3. The germline V and J ends were trimmed by 1 base and 4 bases, with 14 bases remaining between them. The CDR3 sequence is CSARVPSERYEQYF. In DNA form, the CDR3 reads TGCAGTGCTAGAGTTCCAAGCGAGAGATACGAGCAGTACTTC.

This clonotype has at least ten counts. The rearrangement joins TRBV7-6 to TRBJ2-3; D not certain. Germline values: CDR1 SGHVS, CDR2 FNYEAQ. This CDR3 spans 14 amino acids. With 4 bases removed from V and 4 bases from J, the gap between germline ends came to 12 bases. The CDR3 here is CASSSRFPPDTQYF. CDR3 nucleotide sequence: TGTGCCAGCAGCTCGAGGTTTCCGCCAGATACGCAGTATTTT. The complete variable domain, with remaining parts taken from reference TRBV7-6 and TRBJ2-3, reads GAGVSQSPRYKVTKRGQDVALRCDPISGHVSLYWYRQALGQGPEFLTYFNYEAQQDKSGLPNDRFSAERPEGSISTLTIQRTEQRDSAMYRCASSSRFPPDTQYFGPGTRLTVL.

The V and J genes are TRBV24-1 and TRBJ2-1, with 7 bases that match TRBD2. The CDR3 totals 16 residues. J was trimmed by 4 bases and V by 1 base; bases with no gene match: 6. Per germline, CDR1 KGHDR and CDR2 SFDVKD. CDR3 sequence: CATSDLAGRSYNEQFF. The CDR3 nucleotides read TGTGCCACCAGTGATTTAGCGGGGCGTTCATACAATGAGCAGTTCTTC.

This clonotype was seen at least ten times. J is TRBJ2-1 and V is TRBV4-3, with D possibly TRBD1 on 5 matching bases. Germline CDR1 LGHNA, CDR2 YSLEER. V shed 2 bases and J shed 7 bases, with 21 bases lying between them. CDR3 length: 17 residues. The CDR3 DNA is TGCGCCAGCAGCCAACACTCAGGGAACACTCACTTAAATGAGCAGTTCTTC. Translated, it gives CASSQHSGNTHLNEQFF.

This clonotype was counted only a few times. This chain joins TRBV25-1 and TRBJ2-2; the D gene is possibly TRBD1 (6 bases). Trimming removed 0 bases from V and 0 bases from J, with 20 bases in between. The germline V gene encodes CDR1 MGHDK and CDR2 SYGVNS. The CDR3 spans 20 residues. The CDR3 sequence is CASSEYYVGGGYPNTGELFF. Written as DNA, the CDR3 is TGTGCCAGCAGTGAATATTACGTAGGGGGTGGCTATCCGAACACCGGGGAGCTGTTTTTT. The whole variable domain, remainder taken from reference TRBV25-1 and TRBJ2-2, is EADIYQTPRYLVIGTGKKITLECSQTMGHDKMYWYQQDPGMELHLIHYSYGVNSTEKGDLSSESTVSRIRTEHFPLTLESARPSHTSQYLCASSEYYVGGGYPNTGELFFGEGSRLTVL.

At least ten counts were recorded for this clonotype. This chain uses TRBV7-9 with TRBJ2-7, with TRBD2 matching 13 bases. The V gene's germline CDR1 is SEHNR and CDR2 FQNEAQ (reference sequence). V was pared by 4 bases and J by 2 bases, with 2 bases of the junction left unmatched. This CDR3 is 15 amino acids long. The CDR3 region is CASSSTSGGTYEQYF. CDR3 bases: TGTGCCAGCAGCTCGACTAGCGGGGGGACCTACGAGCAGTACTTC.

DNA of the CDR3: TGTGCCACCAGCACAGGACAGGGCCGAAGCACAGATACGCAGTATTTT. Translation: CATSTGQGRSTDTQYF. The gene calls are TRBV15 and TRBJ2-3; 8 nucleotides align to TRBD1. Looked up from germline, CDR1 is LNHNV and CDR2 is YYDKDF (reference sequence). The V segment lost 4 bases and the J segment 0 bases; nucleotides outside the gene matches: 6. The CDR3 consists of 16 residues.

This clonotype was seen a handful of times. The genes are TRBV7-9 and TRBJ1-1; D not certain. Per the germline V gene, CDR1 is SEHNR and CDR2 is FQNEAQ (reference sequence). This CDR3 comprises 16 residues. V was cut by 1 base and J by 0 bases, with 12 bases left in between. CDR3 loop: CASSLVGQIMNTEAFF. CDR3 bases: TGTGCCAGCAGCTTAGTGGGCCAGATCATGAACACTGAAGCTTTCTTT. Combining the CDR3 with reference TRBV7-9 and TRBJ1-1 gives the whole variable domain DTGVSQNPRHKITKRGQNVTFRCDPISEHNRLYWYRQTLGQGPEFLTYFQNEAQLEKSRLLSDRFSAERPKGSFSTLEIQRTEQGDSAMYLCASSLVGQIMNTEAFFGQGTRLTVV.

In this sample, this clonotype turned up many times. This rearrangement joins TRBV28 to TRBJ2-5, with 13 bases fitting TRBD2. The CDR3 length is 15 residues. V was pared by 5 bases and J by 5 bases, with 5 bases of the junction left unmatched. CDR1 is MDHEN, CDR2 SYDVKM, per germline. This CDR3 is CASSASLAGGETQYF. DNA for the CDR3: TGTGCCAGCAGTGCCTCACTAGCGGGGGGGGAGACCCAGTACTTC.

This clonotype came up a few times. This rearrangement joins TRBV6-2 or TRBV6-3 to TRBJ1-5; no definite D call. Trimming removed 3 bases at V and 0 bases at J, with 9 bases between. Germline assignment: CDR1 MNHEY and CDR2 SVGEGT. The CDR3 sequence is 15 residues long. Here the CDR3 DNA reads TGTGCCAGCAGTTATAACGGAAATAGCAATCAGCCCCAGCATTTT. Protein sequence: CASSYNGNSNQPQHF.

There are a few counts of this clonotype. The rearrangement links TRBV6-1 to TRBJ2-2; 7 nucleotides agree with TRBD1. This CDR3 is 16 amino acids long. V was clipped by 10 bases and J by 3 bases; unmatched bases: 14. Germline V gene lookup returns CDR1 MNHNS and CDR2 SASEGT. The CDR3 nucleotides are TGTGCCACAAAGTTTCGGACAGGAGGAGACACCGGGGAGCTGTTTTTT. Protein sequence: CATKFRTGGDTGELFF.

This chain connects TRBV7-9 to TRBJ1-2; 7 positions agree with TRBD1. The germline CDR1 and CDR2 sequences are SEHNR and FQNEAQ (reference sequence). The CDR3 consists of 16 residues. With 3 bases clipped from V and 4 bases from J, the junction kept 11 bases outside the gene matches. The CDR3 region has the DNA TGTGCCAGCAGCTTCCCTCGACAGGGATACCTCTATGGCTACACCTTC. It encodes CASSFPRQGYLYGYTF.

At least ten counts were recorded for this clonotype. The chain joins TRBV6-2 or TRBV6-3 to TRBJ2-2; D might be TRBD1 (5 bases). CDR1 and CDR2 from the germline V gene are MNHEY and SVGEGT. CDR3 length: 15 residues. V was clipped by 2 bases and J by 0 bases, with 7 bases between them. The CDR3 sequence is CASSYGRANTGELFF. CDR3 coding DNA: TGTGCCAGCAGTTACGGCAGGGCGAACACCGGGGAGCTGTTTTTT.

The chain uses TRBV3-1 and TRBJ2-2; a weak D match, TRBD1 (6 bases). Trimming took off 4 bases at V and 1 base at J, with 10 bases between the two ends. The length of the CDR3 is 15 residues. Germline V CDR1 and CDR2: LGHDT, YNNKEL (reference sequence). CDR3 sequence (DNA): TGTGCCAGCAGCCTACAGGGTCGGAACACCGGGGAGCTGTTTTTT. It is translated as CASSLQGRNTGELFF.

This clonotype has more than one count but fewer than ten. The rearrangement joins TRBV7-9 to TRBJ1-1; 7 bases agree with TRBD1. The V and J ends lost 3 bases and 1 base, in that order; junction bases with no gene match: 5. The germline V gene has CDR1 SEHNR and CDR2 FQNEAQ (reference sequence). There are 15 residues in the CDR3. CDR3: CASSFRDSANTEAFF. CDR3 DNA sequence: TGTGCCAGCAGCTTCCGGGACAGCGCGAACACTGAAGCTTTCTTT.

This chain uses TRBV13 with TRBJ2-3, with TRBD2 matching 7 bases. J lost 2 bases, V lost 7 bases, and 6 bases had no gene match. CDR1 and CDR2 from the germline V gene are PRHDT and FYEKMQ (reference sequence). The CDR3 is 14 amino acids. CDR3 in amino acids: CASKRRGNTDTQYF. Here the CDR3 DNA reads TGTGCCAGCAAAAGGCGGGGGAACACAGATACGCAGTATTTT.

This clonotype came up a few times. The V gene is TRBV29-1, the J gene TRBJ1-1, with 7 positions matching TRBD1. Germline V gives CDR1 SQVTM, CDR2 ANQGSEA. The CDR3 is made up of 14 amino acids. The V segment lost 5 bases and the J segment 4 bases; nucleotides outside the gene matches: 10. Here the CDR3 reads CSVFSGQPLTEAFF. The CDR3 bases are TGCAGCGTTTTTTCGGGACAGCCTCTCACTGAAGCTTTCTTT.

This clonotype was recorded at least ten times. This chain connects TRBV7-9 to TRBJ2-1; D might be TRBD1 (5 bases). The CDR3 runs 14 residues. Germline V gene lookup returns CDR1 SEHNR and CDR2 FQNEAQ (reference sequence). The ends were cut back, 1 base at V and 6 bases at J, with 10 bases in the middle. The CDR3 loop is CASSLVRQGNEQFF. DNA for the CDR3: TGTGCCAGCAGCTTAGTAAGGCAGGGCAATGAGCAGTTCTTC.

The rearrangement joins TRBV4-3 to TRBJ1-2, with D hard to call. Trimming removed 0 bases from V and 8 bases from J, with 10 bases in between. The CDR3 is made up of 13 amino acids. Germline-derived CDR1 and CDR2 are LGHNA and YSLEER. The CDR3 DNA sequence: TGCGCCAGCAGCCAAGATTGGGTCGCGGGCTACACCTTC. Protein product: CASSQDWVAGYTF.

This clonotype came up many times. The chain recombines TRBV28 with TRBJ2-2, with 7 bases lining up with TRBD1. The CDR3 is made up of 15 amino acids. The V and J ends lost 6 bases and 0 bases, in that order; junction bases with no gene match: 4. Per the germline V gene, CDR1 is MDHEN and CDR2 is SYDVKM. DNA of the CDR3: TGTGCCAGCAGCCGGGACAGAGCGAACACCGGGGAGCTGTTTTTT. It codes for CASSRDRANTGELFF.